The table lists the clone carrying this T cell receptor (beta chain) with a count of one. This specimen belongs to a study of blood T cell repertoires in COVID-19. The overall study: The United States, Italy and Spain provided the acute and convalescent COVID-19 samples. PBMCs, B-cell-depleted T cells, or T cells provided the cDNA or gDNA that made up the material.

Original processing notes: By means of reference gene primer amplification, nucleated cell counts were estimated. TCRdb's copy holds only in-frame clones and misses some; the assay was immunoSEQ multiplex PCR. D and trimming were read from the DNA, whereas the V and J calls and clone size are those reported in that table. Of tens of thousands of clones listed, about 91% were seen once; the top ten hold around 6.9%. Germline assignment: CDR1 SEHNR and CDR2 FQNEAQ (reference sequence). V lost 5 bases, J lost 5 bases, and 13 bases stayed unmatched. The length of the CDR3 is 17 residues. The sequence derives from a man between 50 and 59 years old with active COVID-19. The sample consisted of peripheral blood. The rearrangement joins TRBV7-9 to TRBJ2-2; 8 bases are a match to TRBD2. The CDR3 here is CASSTGVSGIGTGELFF. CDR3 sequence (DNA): TGTGCCAGCAGCACCGGAGTTAGCGGGATTGGTACCGGGGAGCTGTTTTTT.